What follows are 3 T cell receptor beta chains derived from one specimen sequenced in a study of OX40 agonist ivuxolimab in advanced cancers. Clones were sequenced by immunoSEQ multiplex PCR, and TCRdb holds only the in-frame ones, with some missing. This sample has 75,000 to 95,000 clones, with about 90% found just once. The source was CD4+ or CD8+ T cells sorted from blood, collected in a trial of the OX40 agonist ivuxolimab. Receptor source: an adult with an advanced solid tumor such as melanoma, head and neck, liver or kidney cancer.

V gene TRBV7-8 combines with J gene TRBJ2-3; unclear D gene. The germline CDR1 and CDR2 sequences are SGHVS and FQNEAQ. The CDR3 runs to 15 residues. V lost 5 bases and J 0 bases, leaving 12 bases between the germline ends. This chain's CDR3 is CASSSSSRSTDTQYF. The CDR3 bases are TGTGCCAGCAGCAGCAGCAGTCGTAGCACAGATACGCAGTATTTT.

The chain joins TRBV6-6 to TRBJ2-7, with a weak D call TRBD1 (6 bases). Trimming removed 8 bases from V and 0 bases from J, with 14 bases in between. This CDR3 contains 14 residues. Germline assignment: CDR1 MNHNY and CDR2 SVGAGI (reference sequence). CDR3 coding DNA: TGTGCCAGCGCCCGGGACACGAGCTCCTACGAGCAGTACTTC. It encodes CASARDTSSYEQYF.

About this clone itself: One end of the junction is discordant with germline, which a read error may explain. The V call is TRBV5-1, the J call TRBJ2-4; 8 nucleotides line up with TRBD2. The CDR3 runs to 18 residues. Germline V lookup: CDR1 SGHRS, CDR2 YFSETQ. The CDR3 nucleotides are TGCGCCAGCAGCTTGGGCGGGTCTAGCGGGTGGGCCAGAAACATTCAGTACTTC. This gives the protein CASSLGGSSGWARNIQYF.